This T cell receptor beta chain was recorded in a study of shared clonotypes between healthy human individuals (dated by TCRdb to 2019 to 2021). Study-level background: The cohort comprised two women and a few men aged 18 to 49 years. For each donor, CD4 naive and CD4 memory were each given three plates, CD8 naive was given two plates, and CD8 memory was given one plate. To estimate repertoire size and how much clonotype sharing occurs between individuals, the study deeply sequenced the blood TCR repertoires of 4 to 6 healthy adults. To increase sequencing depth and limit assay-specific biases, different laboratories used diverse techniques to prepare libraries and sequence TCR repertoires. Leukapheresis yielded between about 0.85 and 9 billion PBMCs per donor. Study-wide conclusions, independent of this receptor: Only blood was sampled, and tissue TCR repertoires likely differ from those in blood. Larger estimated clonotype richness was generally found for naive subsets than for memory subsets. Compared with non-shared clonotypes, the clonotypes found in all four sorted-subset donors had higher generation probabilities. Sharing across several donors was observed for approximately 5% of naive CD4, over 3% of naive CD8, over 2% of memory CD4, and roughly 0.4% of memory CD8 clonotypes. Because the study included only a small number of donors, the genetic and exposure-history diversity represented was limited. Even with the large sequencing depth, rarefaction of the sorted-subset datasets indicated that sequencing was incomplete. Pairwise subsampling indicated that sequencing depth was expected to affect the degree of clonotype sharing among donors.

Using the deep immunoSEQ assay, multiplex PCR amplified TCR CDR3 regions from genomic DNA. Extracted genomic DNA from each cell subset was spread evenly across all wells of several immunoSEQ 96-well plates, with each plate serving as a replicate. Each replicate PCR for sorted subsets received around 210 ng genomic DNA, equal to roughly 30,000 T cell genomes. Purified libraries were quantified with a Qubit 3.0 fluorometer, sized on a Bioanalyzer 2100, and re-quantified with the KAPA Library Quantification kit. A separate single-read 150-cycle Illumina NextSeq 550 flow cell was used to sequence each immunoSEQ 96-well plate. Under the source paper's analysis protocol: Because the immunoSEQ output included only junctional sequences and no quality scores, the filtering could not be the same as the filtering used for full-length reads. Sequences were annotated with PyIR, a Python wrapper for IgBLAST v1.9, and V/J genes and CDR3 were assigned using IMGT germline references. Reads were filtered out if the reads had weak V/J assignments (E-value above 1e-6), no CDR3, stop codons, out-of-frame junctions, or ambiguous translated residues. V3J clonotypes were defined as sequences sharing the same inferred V gene, J gene, and CDR3 amino acid sequence. Percentage overlap between repertoires was computed as shared unique clonotypes divided by the size of the smaller repertoire. Richness of each repertoire was evaluated using RTK rarefaction, the Chao1 estimator, and Recon v2.1 estimates of unobserved clonotypes. For all TCRbeta clonotypes obtained by the gDNA method from a few donors, generation probabilities were computed with OLGA. Imported from immuneACCESS, the table was reduced by TCRdb to in-frame sequences with V and J called. These copies leave out some clones; in studies compared against another copy, an unresolved V gene accounts for under half, and the cause of the remainder is not known. V and J calls and clone size come straight from that table; D and trimming were deduced from the DNA. The sample table contains some 1,900,000 clones; only one count was recorded for roughly 94% of them. The ten biggest clones cover around 1.2% of the sample.

Points on this clone: Which antigen it targets is not known. It has no much larger one-base neighbor in the sample; base qualities were not kept.

The germline V gene yields SGHAT for CDR1 and FQNNGV for CDR2. Including the terminal cysteine and phenylalanine, the CDR3 comprises 17 residues. CDR3 DNA only is kept here, 51 bases in frame from base 1. The V end gives up 1 base and the J end 3 bases, leaving 6 bases in the junction not matched to a gene. CD8 naive samples were CD45RO-negative cells positively selected for CCR7, giving a CD45RA+CCR7+ population that excluded TemRA cells. The donors were healthy, HIV-negative adults who had no recently reported acute infections or vaccinations. Only Caucasian adults living in Nashville, Tennessee, USA were represented among the donors. After blood collection by leukapheresis, PBMCs were isolated using Ficoll-Histopaque density gradient centrifugation and then cryopreserved in the vapor phase of liquid nitrogen. Analytical flow cytometry was used to check the purity and quantity of every magnetically sorted T cell population. From each sorted fraction, genomic DNA was isolated and quantified by UV absorbance on a Nanodrop 2000c.

The sample consisted of naive CD8+ T cells sorted from blood. The sample's cell subset or site, from its label and the paper: CD45RA+CCR7+. The receptor was isolated from a man younger than 30 in good health. Rearrangement joined TRBV11-2 to TRBJ2-5, with 12 bases in between that match TRBD2. The CDR3 in this case is CASSLASRLAGEETQYF. The DNA is TGTGCCAGCAGCTTAGCTTCCCGACTAGCGGGAGAAGAGACCCAGTACTTC.